The rows below give T cell receptor beta chains drawn from one sample of a study of response to subunit inactivated influenza vaccine. From the RT-PCR reads, TCRdb called clonotypes with MiXCR, one entry per CDR3 protein. This table has about 480,000 distinct CDR3 sequences, roughly 27% appearing once. The specimen comprised CD4+ T cells sorted from PBMCs, sampled around 5 days after vaccination. Receptors originate from a man aged 50-59 years who received an inactivated influenza vaccine. Each CDR3 is given with its conserved first and last residue. The listing skips clone size in some rows; elsewhere it reads once, few, many or a size class.

J: TRBJ2-7
size: few
V: TRBV20-1
CDR3: CSARVRTGAYEQYF

J: TRBJ1-4
size: few
V: TRBV4-1
CDR3: CASSPGTDFFEKLFF

J: TRBJ1-4
size: few
V: TRBV4-2
CDR3: CASSQDFGTASEKLFF

J: TRBJ1-6
size: few
V: TRBV12-3/TRBV12-4
CDR3: CASSWGQTNSPLHF

J: TRBJ2-5
size: -
V: TRBV12-3/TRBV12-4
CDR3: CASSLTGQTQYF

J: TRBJ1-5
size: -
V: TRBV3-1
CDR3: CASSDRGQPQHF

J: TRBJ1-5
size: once
V: TRBV7-2
CDR3: CASSLEPGGHQPQHF

J: TRBJ1-6
size: few
V: TRBV7-2
CDR3: CASSSDRVHSPLHF

J: TRBJ2-2
size: once
V: TRBV5-1
CDR3: CASSFGQGQGTGELFF

J: TRBJ2-7
size: -
V: TRBV6-2/TRBV6-3
CDR3: CASTMTSGSYEQYF

J: TRBJ2-7
size: -
V: TRBV7-2
CDR3: CASGLLNEQYF

J: TRBJ2-3
size: -
V: TRBV20-1
CDR3: CSARLGSDTQYF

J: TRBJ1-5
size: -
V: TRBV12-3/TRBV12-4
CDR3: CASSFNSLWSQPQHF

J: TRBJ2-3
size: few
V: TRBV5-1
CDR3: CASSFPSGDTQYF

J: TRBJ2-7
size: few
V: TRBV3-1
CDR3: CASSQADSYEQYF

J: TRBJ1-4
size: -
V: TRBV20-1
CDR3: CSIGRAGANEKLFF

J: TRBJ2-3
size: -
V: TRBV11-2
CDR3: CASSWGQQLSTDTQYF

J: TRBJ2-7
size: many
V: TRBV28
CDR3: CASTLRQGIYEQYF

J: TRBJ1-2
size: few
V: TRBV28
CDR3: CASSLPAGGAGYTF

J: TRBJ1-5
size: few
V: TRBV27
CDR3: CATPTPGTGCEGSNQPQHF

J: TRBJ1-3
size: -
V: TRBV28
CDR3: CASSLTDRIGNTIYF

J: TRBJ2-7
size: -
V: TRBV11-2
CDR3: CASSSPPGGSYEQYF

J: TRBJ2-3
size: few
V: TRBV7-9
CDR3: CASSLPRAGGPTDTQYF

J: TRBJ1-1
size: -
V: TRBV30
CDR3: CAWRTGGEAFF

J: TRBJ2-2
size: -
V: TRBV11-2
CDR3: CASSRTRGGRTGELFF

J: TRBJ2-5
size: few
V: TRBV5-6
CDR3: CASSFFSGQTQYF

J: TRBJ2-2
size: -
V: TRBV7-9
CDR3: CASPLAGRSTGELFF

J: TRBJ2-3
size: once
V: TRBV6-1
CDR3: CASSGLAASSTDTQYF

J: TRBJ2-1
size: few
V: TRBV5-1
CDR3: CASSLETGYNEQFF

J: TRBJ2-7
size: -
V: TRBV27
CDR3: CASRAVGRAYEQYF

J: TRBJ1-4
size: -
V: TRBV6-5
CDR3: CASSYSMIQGGEKLFF

J: TRBJ2-1
size: many
V: TRBV3-1
CDR3: CASSQANMGQFF

J: TRBJ2-7
size: -
V: TRBV5-1
CDR3: CASSPTSGLSYEQYF

J: TRBJ2-1
size: few
V: TRBV24-1
CDR3: CATRPGWENEQFF

J: TRBJ1-1
size: few
V: TRBV5-1
CDR3: CASSLSGEVGEAFF

J: TRBJ2-2
size: -
V: TRBV12-3/TRBV12-4
CDR3: CASSLGGSQNTGELFF

J: TRBJ1-1
size: -
V: TRBV28
CDR3: CASSTLGNTEAFF

J: TRBJ1-6
size: -
V: TRBV12-3/TRBV12-4
CDR3: CASSLVAHSPLHF

J: TRBJ2-7
size: -
V: TRBV15
CDR3: CATSRGGTGLLEQYF

J: TRBJ2-2
size: -
V: TRBV5-1
CDR3: CASSPDLPSTGELFF

J: TRBJ2-1
size: many
V: TRBV5-1
CDR3: CASTLSSYNEQFF

J: TRBJ1-5
size: -
V: TRBV9
CDR3: CASSVGQGFSNQPQHF

J: TRBJ2-7
size: -
V: TRBV28
CDR3: CASRTGTAGYEQYF

J: TRBJ2-2
size: -
V: TRBV18
CDR3: CASSPLTATTGELFF

J: TRBJ2-5
size: -
V: TRBV20-1
CDR3: CSASLGHGTETQYF

J: TRBJ1-2
size: -
V: TRBV20-1
CDR3: CSAEGEGYGYTF

J: TRBJ2-3
size: few
V: TRBV30
CDR3: CAWSESTDTQYF

J: TRBJ2-1
size: few
V: TRBV7-3
CDR3: CASSLSSMNNEQFF

J: TRBJ2-1
size: -
V: TRBV12-3/TRBV12-4
CDR3: CASSRRGQGSNEQFF

J: TRBJ1-4
size: few
V: TRBV12-3/TRBV12-4
CDR3: CASSLGQALQEKLFF

J: TRBJ2-7
size: -
V: TRBV6-2/TRBV6-3
CDR3: CASSPIDAFTHHSIRYEQYF

J: TRBJ2-3
size: -
V: TRBV29-1
CDR3: CSVLDYQGSPDTQYF

J: TRBJ1-1
size: -
V: TRBV5-6
CDR3: CASTGQGWDTEAFF

J: TRBJ2-3
size: many
V: TRBV4-2
CDR3: CASSQFGGTDTQYF

J: TRBJ1-6
size: -
V: TRBV6-5
CDR3: CASSYSGGNNNSPLHF

J: TRBJ2-7
size: -
V: TRBV7-2
CDR3: CASSPLVGLYSYEQYF

J: TRBJ1-5
size: -
V: TRBV6-2/TRBV6-3
CDR3: CASRERGSTVNQPQHF

J: TRBJ2-2
size: -
V: TRBV5-5
CDR3: CASSISPRTSAGELFF

J: TRBJ2-7
size: few
V: TRBV5-1
CDR3: CASSLTSGQSYEQYF